Listed below are T cell receptor beta chains from one sample, sequenced in a study of cytomegalovirus exposure and HLA in healthy donors. The table came from immunoSEQ multiplex PCR; TCRdb's copy has only in-frame clones and leaves some out. The table records about 270,000 clones, around 65% of them present only once. The sequenced sample was PBMCs. The receptors originated from a female donor in good health and CMV-seronegative. Both conserved end residues are part of each CDR3. Fields, in order: CDR3 protein, CDR3 DNA, clone size, V gene, D gene, J gene. The D gene is left open where the match is weak. Part of the rows lack a size; the others show once, few, many or a class for expanded clones.

CDR3aa: CASSGGTSGYNEQFF; CDR3nt: TGTGCCAGCAGTGGGGGGACTAGCGGGTACAATGAGCAGTTCTTC; abundance: -; v_gene: TRBV2; d_gene: TRBD2; j_gene: TRBJ2-1
CDR3aa: CASSSGLAGSYQETQYF; CDR3nt: TGCGCCAGCAGCTCGGGACTAGCGGGCTCGTACCAAGAGACCCAGTACTTC; abundance: -; v_gene: TRBV5-1; d_gene: TRBD2; j_gene: TRBJ2-5
CDR3aa: CASSPGGTNNEQFF; CDR3nt: TGCGCCAGCAGCCCGGGGGGGACCAACAATGAGCAGTTCTTC; abundance: -; v_gene: TRBV5-1; d_gene: TRBD2; j_gene: TRBJ2-1
CDR3aa: CASSTFVVGGAFF; CDR3nt: TGTGCCAGCAGCACCTTTGTTGTGGGAGGGGCTTTCTTT; abundance: -; v_gene: TRBV9; d_gene: -; j_gene: TRBJ1-1
CDR3aa: CASSRWWQTLAGGAEQYF; CDR3nt: TGTGCCAGCAGCCGTTGGTGGCAAACACTAGCGGGAGGGGCCGAGCAGTACTTC; abundance: -; v_gene: TRBV4-2; d_gene: TRBD2; j_gene: TRBJ2-7
CDR3aa: CASSLEPHPFEAFF; CDR3nt: TGCGCCAGCAGCTTGGAACCACACCCGTTTGAAGCTTTCTTT; abundance: -; v_gene: TRBV5-1; d_gene: -; j_gene: TRBJ1-1
CDR3aa: CASSPGYTEAFF; CDR3nt: TGTGCCAGCAGCCCAGGGTACACTGAAGCTTTCTTT; abundance: few; v_gene: TRBV28; d_gene: -; j_gene: TRBJ1-1
CDR3aa: CALHPGQGSPGYTF; CDR3nt: TGTGCATTGCACCCAGGACAGGGGTCACCTGGCTACACCTTC; abundance: -; v_gene: TRBV2; d_gene: TRBD1; j_gene: TRBJ1-2
CDR3aa: CASRNAAGTANNEQFF; CDR3nt: TGTGCCAGCAGGAATGCAGCGGGAACGGCCAACAATGAGCAGTTCTTC; abundance: once; v_gene: TRBV4-2; d_gene: TRBD2; j_gene: TRBJ2-1
CDR3aa: CASSQVRALENNEKLFF; CDR3nt: TGCGCCAGCAGCCAAGTCCGAGCGTTGGAGAACAATGAAAAACTGTTTTTT; abundance: -; v_gene: TRBV4-1; d_gene: -; j_gene: TRBJ1-4
CDR3aa: CASTRSSYNEQFF; CDR3nt: TGTGCCAGCACTAGGAGCTCCTACAATGAGCAGTTCTTC; abundance: -; v_gene: TRBV2; d_gene: -; j_gene: TRBJ2-1
CDR3aa: CASSLSSGSVDTQYF; CDR3nt: TGTGCCAGCAGTTTATCTAGCGGGAGTGTGGATACGCAGTATTTT; abundance: -; v_gene: TRBV6-5; d_gene: TRBD2; j_gene: TRBJ2-3
CDR3aa: CASSRLVAGSYEQYF; CDR3nt: TGTGCCAGCAGCCGCCTAGTGGCTGGCTCCTACGAGCAGTACTTC; abundance: -; v_gene: TRBV7-9; d_gene: -; j_gene: TRBJ2-7
CDR3aa: CASSQDTSGQNYEQYF; CDR3nt: TGTGCCAGCAGCCAGGATACTAGCGGCCAAAACTACGAGCAGTACTTC; abundance: -; v_gene: TRBV4-2; d_gene: TRBD2; j_gene: TRBJ2-7
CDR3aa: CASSPSNEQFF; CDR3nt: TGTGCCAGCTCACCGTCGAATGAGCAGTTCTTC; abundance: -; v_gene: TRBV18; d_gene: -; j_gene: TRBJ2-1
CDR3aa: CAIKLAGSEQYF; CDR3nt: TGTGCCATCAAGCTAGCGGGAAGCGAGCAGTACTTC; abundance: -; v_gene: TRBV10-3; d_gene: TRBD2; j_gene: TRBJ2-7
CDR3aa: CASSLGQGGYEQYF; CDR3nt: TGCGCCAGCAGCTTGGGACAGGGTGGGTACGAGCAGTACTTC; abundance: once; v_gene: TRBV5-1; d_gene: TRBD1; j_gene: TRBJ2-7
CDR3aa: CASRSTYSGNTIYF; CDR3nt: TGTGCCAGCAGGTCGACTTACTCTGGAAACACCATATATTTT; abundance: few; v_gene: TRBV6-5; d_gene: -; j_gene: TRBJ1-3
CDR3aa: CASSSGAVNQPQHF; CDR3nt: TGTGCCAGCAGCTCTGGGGCAGTCAATCAGCCCCAGCATTTT; abundance: -; v_gene: TRBV6-5; d_gene: -; j_gene: TRBJ1-5
CDR3aa: CASSQAVANTGELFF; CDR3nt: TGCGCCAGCAGCCAAGCGGTCGCGAACACCGGGGAGCTGTTTTTT; abundance: -; v_gene: TRBV4-1; d_gene: -; j_gene: TRBJ2-2
CDR3aa: CASTQGPYSNQPQHF; CDR3nt: TGTGCCAGCACACAGGGGCCGTATAGCAATCAGCCCCAGCATTTT; abundance: -; v_gene: TRBV2; d_gene: TRBD1; j_gene: TRBJ1-5
CDR3aa: CASSQEVGTVAWGYTF; CDR3nt: TGCGCCAGCAGCCAAGAGGTAGGGACAGTCGCCTGGGGCTACACCTTC; abundance: -; v_gene: TRBV4-1; d_gene: TRBD1; j_gene: TRBJ1-2
CDR3aa: CASSLLDREPNQPQHF; CDR3nt: TGTGCCAGCAGTCTCCTGGACAGGGAGCCCAATCAGCCCCAGCATTTT; abundance: few; v_gene: TRBV2; d_gene: TRBD1; j_gene: TRBJ1-5
CDR3aa: CASGTAGATQYF; CDR3nt: TGTGCTAGTGGGACCGCGGGGGCGACCCAGTACTTC; abundance: -; v_gene: TRBV12-5; d_gene: -; j_gene: TRBJ2-5
CDR3aa: CASSPTGSYGYTF; CDR3nt: TGTGCCAGCAGCCCGACAGGGTCCTATGGCTACACCTTC; abundance: -; v_gene: TRBV7-2; d_gene: TRBD1; j_gene: TRBJ1-2
CDR3aa: CATSIRQQETQYF; CDR3nt: TGTGCCACCAGCATCAGACAGCAAGAGACCCAGTACTTC; abundance: few; v_gene: TRBV15; d_gene: -; j_gene: TRBJ2-5
CDR3aa: CASSLYGRAPSNEQFF; CDR3nt: TGTGCCAGCAGCTTGTATGGGAGGGCCCCTTCCAATGAGCAGTTCTTC; abundance: -; v_gene: TRBV5-4; d_gene: TRBD2; j_gene: TRBJ2-1
CDR3aa: CASSLRLAGGPGTDTQYF; CDR3nt: TGTGCCAGCAGCTTGCGACTAGCGGGAGGGCCCGGCACAGATACGCAGTATTTT; abundance: -; v_gene: TRBV5-4; d_gene: TRBD2; j_gene: TRBJ2-3
CDR3aa: CAIRRQGRVYGYTF; CDR3nt: TGTGCCATCAGACGACAGGGCCGTGTATATGGCTACACCTTC; abundance: -; v_gene: TRBV10-3; d_gene: TRBD1; j_gene: TRBJ1-2
CDR3aa: CAISRQLTDTQYF; CDR3nt: TGTGCCATCAGCAGACAACTCACAGATACGCAGTATTTT; abundance: -; v_gene: TRBV10-3; d_gene: -; j_gene: TRBJ2-3
CDR3aa: CASSALFSGRASEQYF; CDR3nt: TGTGCCAGCAGTGCCCTATTTAGCGGGAGGGCTAGCGAGCAGTACTTC; abundance: once; v_gene: TRBV27; d_gene: TRBD2; j_gene: TRBJ2-7
CDR3aa: CASSIMTATGATEAFF; CDR3nt: TGTGCCAGTAGTATTATGACAGCTACTGGGGCCACTGAAGCTTTCTTT; abundance: -; v_gene: TRBV19; d_gene: -; j_gene: TRBJ1-1
CDR3aa: CASSPLEGAGRSEQYF; CDR3nt: TGTGCCAGCAGCCCCCTGGAGGGGGCCGGACGGTCCGAGCAGTACTTC; abundance: once; v_gene: TRBV11-2; d_gene: -; j_gene: TRBJ2-7
CDR3aa: CAADGGGFQETQYF; CDR3nt: TGTGCAGCGGACGGGGGAGGATTTCAAGAGACCCAGTACTTC; abundance: -; v_gene: TRBV6-1; d_gene: -; j_gene: TRBJ2-5
CDR3aa: CASSLVLAGGSTGELFF; CDR3nt: TGTGCCAGCAGCTTGGTTCTAGCGGGAGGGAGTACCGGGGAGCTGTTTTTT; abundance: once; v_gene: TRBV5-4; d_gene: TRBD2; j_gene: TRBJ2-2
CDR3aa: CASSFRGGYNTQYF; CDR3nt: TGTGCCAGCAGCTTCCGGGGGGGATACAATACGCAGTATTTT; abundance: -; v_gene: TRBV7-2; d_gene: TRBD2; j_gene: TRBJ2-3
CDR3aa: CASSREGGGETQYF; CDR3nt: TGTGCCAGCAGCCGGGAGGGAGGGGGGGAGACCCAGTACTTC; abundance: -; v_gene: TRBV27; d_gene: TRBD2; j_gene: TRBJ2-5
CDR3aa: CASSRTGEDEKLFF; CDR3nt: TGTGCCAGCAGCAGGACAGGGGAGGACGAAAAACTGTTTTTT; abundance: -; v_gene: TRBV5-8; d_gene: TRBD1; j_gene: TRBJ1-4
CDR3aa: CASRPYLTYEQYF; CDR3nt: TGTGCCAGCCGTCCCTACCTAACCTACGAGCAGTACTTC; abundance: -; v_gene: TRBV2; d_gene: -; j_gene: TRBJ2-7
CDR3aa: CASGLPPGQGNREQYF; CDR3nt: TGTGCTAGTGGTTTGCCACCGGGACAGGGGAATCGGGAGCAGTACTTC; abundance: -; v_gene: TRBV12-5; d_gene: TRBD1; j_gene: TRBJ2-7
CDR3aa: CAISDLSRAASTDTQYF; CDR3nt: TGTGCCATCAGTGACCTCTCGCGGGCGGCCAGCACAGATACGCAGTATTTT; abundance: -; v_gene: TRBV10-3; d_gene: -; j_gene: TRBJ2-3
CDR3aa: CAIPSPRGTYEQYF; CDR3nt: TGTGCCATCCCCTCCCCGCGGGGAACCTACGAGCAGTACTTC; abundance: once; v_gene: TRBV6-1; d_gene: -; j_gene: TRBJ2-7
CDR3aa: CASIALTGAYGYTF; CDR3nt: TGTGCCAGTATCGCTCTGACAGGAGCCTATGGCTACACCTTC; abundance: few; v_gene: TRBV19; d_gene: -; j_gene: TRBJ1-2
CDR3aa: CASSISGTVETQYF; CDR3nt: TGTGCCAGCAGCATTAGCGGAACCGTCGAGACCCAGTACTTC; abundance: -; v_gene: TRBV5-4; d_gene: -; j_gene: TRBJ2-5
CDR3aa: CASSFQSTDTQYF; CDR3nt: TGTGCCAGCAGCTTCCAGAGCACAGATACGCAGTATTTT; abundance: -; v_gene: TRBV7-9; d_gene: -; j_gene: TRBJ2-3
CDR3aa: CASSLTGGNSYNEQFF; CDR3nt: TGTGCCAGCAGTTTAACTGGCGGGAACTCCTACAATGAGCAGTTCTTC; abundance: -; v_gene: TRBV28; d_gene: -; j_gene: TRBJ2-1
CDR3aa: CASSPPPGLAGGPDTQYF; CDR3nt: TGTGCCAGCAGTCCGCCGCCGGGACTAGCGGGAGGGCCAGATACGCAGTATTTT; abundance: few; v_gene: TRBV25-1; d_gene: TRBD2; j_gene: TRBJ2-3
CDR3aa: CASSLVGQFPYEQYF; CDR3nt: TGTGCCAGCAGCTTAGTGGGGCAGTTCCCCTACGAGCAGTACTTC; abundance: -; v_gene: TRBV7-6; d_gene: -; j_gene: TRBJ2-7
CDR3aa: CATSRRVDNEQFF; CDR3nt: TGTGCCACCAGCAGACGAGTCGACAATGAGCAGTTCTTC; abundance: -; v_gene: TRBV15; d_gene: -; j_gene: TRBJ2-1
CDR3aa: CASSPRDRVVKTQYF; CDR3nt: TGTGCCAGCAGCCCAAGGGACAGGGTTGTAAAGACCCAGTACTTC; abundance: -; v_gene: TRBV7-8; d_gene: TRBD1; j_gene: TRBJ2-5
CDR3aa: CASSELGGYYEQYF; CDR3nt: TGTGCCAGCAGTGAATTGGGGGGGTACTACGAGCAGTACTTC; abundance: -; v_gene: TRBV25-1; d_gene: TRBD2; j_gene: TRBJ2-7
CDR3aa: CASSSRPGLVGGYTF; CDR3nt: TGTGCCAGCAGCTCCCGTCCGGGACTAGTAGGTGGCTACACCTTC; abundance: -; v_gene: TRBV5-6; d_gene: -; j_gene: TRBJ1-2
CDR3aa: CASSGTDPGTLRRRNEQFF; CDR3nt: TGTGCCAGCAGCGGGACAGATCCCGGGACTCTTAGACGAAGGAATGAGCAGTTCTTC; abundance: -; v_gene: TRBV5-6; d_gene: -; j_gene: TRBJ2-1
CDR3aa: CASSSYRGKNTEAFF; CDR3nt: TGTGCCAGCAGCTCCTATAGGGGAAAGAACACTGAAGCTTTCTTT; abundance: -; v_gene: TRBV11-2; d_gene: -; j_gene: TRBJ1-1